This T cell receptor (beta chain) was recovered during a study of T cells after yellow fever vaccination. The study, taken as a whole, reports: Any FACS-sorted repertoire could hold abundant clonotypes that contaminate it from the bulk population. Among primary-vaccination clones, most reappeared after the booster, at 96% for CD4 and about 90% for CD8. CD4 and CD8 compartments shared a small share of clonotypes.

By 5'RACE template switching, TCR cDNA was produced, with a universal primer site and UMIs added in the process. TCRdb analysed the 5' RACE reads with MiXCR anew, one entry per CDR3 protein. The data hold hundreds of thousands of distinct CDR3 sequences, with roughly an eighth observed a single time. This clonotype was seen a handful of times. Its antigen is still unknown. This TCR was recovered from a man aged 25-45 years who received the YFV17D yellow fever vaccine. The sequencing used PBMCs, collected on the day of the yellow fever booster vaccination.

The CDR3 loop reads CSATLASSYNEQFF. The DNA for the CDR3 is TGCAGTGCTACTCTAGCGTCCTCCTACAATGAGCAGTTCTTC. The V gene is TRBV20-1, the J gene TRBJ2-1; possible D gene TRBD2, 6 bases. The CDR3 sequence is 14 residues long. V shed 4 bases and J shed 0 bases, with 10 bases lying between them. The germline CDR1 and CDR2 sequences are DFQATT and SNEGSKA (reference sequence).